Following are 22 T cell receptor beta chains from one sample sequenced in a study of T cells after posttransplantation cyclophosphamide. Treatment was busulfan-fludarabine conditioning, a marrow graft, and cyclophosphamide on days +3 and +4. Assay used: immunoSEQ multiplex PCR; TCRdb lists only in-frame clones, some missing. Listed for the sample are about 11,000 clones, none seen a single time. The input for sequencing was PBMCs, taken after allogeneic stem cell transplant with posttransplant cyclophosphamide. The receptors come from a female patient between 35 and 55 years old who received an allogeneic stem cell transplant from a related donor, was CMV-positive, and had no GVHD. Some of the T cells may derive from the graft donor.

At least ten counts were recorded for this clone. The CDR3 loop is CASSYGSGSNQPQHF. The CDR3 DNA is TGTGCCAGCAGTTACGGGTCGGGAAGCAATCAGCCCCAGCATTTT. J is TRBJ1-5 and V is TRBV6-6; D remains unclear. Per the germline V gene, CDR1 is MNHNY and CDR2 is SVGAGI (reference sequence). Trimming shortened V by 2 bases and J by 1 base, and 9 bases separated the two germline ends. The CDR3 is 15 amino acids.

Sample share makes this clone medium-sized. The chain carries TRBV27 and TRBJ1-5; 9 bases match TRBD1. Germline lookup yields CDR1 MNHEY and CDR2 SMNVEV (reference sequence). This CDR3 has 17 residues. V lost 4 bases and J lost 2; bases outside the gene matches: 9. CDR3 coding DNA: TGTGCCAGCAGTTCTTTCTCGGGACAGGGCCGCAATCAGCCCCAGCATTTT. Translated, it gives CASSSFSGQGRNQPQHF.

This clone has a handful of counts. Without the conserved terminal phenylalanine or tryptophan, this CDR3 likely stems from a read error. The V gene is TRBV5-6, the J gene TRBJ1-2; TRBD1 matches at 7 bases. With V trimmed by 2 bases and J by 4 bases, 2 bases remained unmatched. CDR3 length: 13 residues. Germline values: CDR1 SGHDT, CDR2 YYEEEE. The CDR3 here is CASSLQGFYGYTV. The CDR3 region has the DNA TGTGCCAGCAGCTTACAGGGGTTCTATGGCTACACCGTC.

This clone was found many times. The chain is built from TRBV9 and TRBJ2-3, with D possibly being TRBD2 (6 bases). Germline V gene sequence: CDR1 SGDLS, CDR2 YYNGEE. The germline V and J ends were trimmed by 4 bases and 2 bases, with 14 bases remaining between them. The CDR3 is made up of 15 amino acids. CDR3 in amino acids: CASSPRGGSTDTQYF. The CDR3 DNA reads TGTGCCAGCAGCCCCCGGGGAGGTTCCACAGATACGCAGTATTTT.

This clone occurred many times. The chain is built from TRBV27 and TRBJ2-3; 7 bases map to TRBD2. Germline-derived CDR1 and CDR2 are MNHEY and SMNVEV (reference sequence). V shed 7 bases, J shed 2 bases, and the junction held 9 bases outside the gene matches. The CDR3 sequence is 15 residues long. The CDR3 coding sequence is TGTGCCAGCAACAGAGGCGGGGGTATCACAGATACGCAGTATTTT. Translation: CASNRGGGITDTQYF.

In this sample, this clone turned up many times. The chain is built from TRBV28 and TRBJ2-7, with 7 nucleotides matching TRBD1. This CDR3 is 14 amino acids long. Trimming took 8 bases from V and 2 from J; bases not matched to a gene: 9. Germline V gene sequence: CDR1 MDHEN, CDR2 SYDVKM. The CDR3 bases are TGTGCCAGCTTTGGGGCGACAGGGACCTACGAGCAGTACTTC. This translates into CASFGATGTYEQYF. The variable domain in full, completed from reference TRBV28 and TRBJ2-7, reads DVKVTQSSRYLVKRTGEKVFLECVQDMDHENMFWYRQDPGLGLRLIYFSYDVKMKEKGDIPEGYSVSREKKERFSLILESASTNQTSMYLCASFGATGTYEQYFGPGTRLTVT.

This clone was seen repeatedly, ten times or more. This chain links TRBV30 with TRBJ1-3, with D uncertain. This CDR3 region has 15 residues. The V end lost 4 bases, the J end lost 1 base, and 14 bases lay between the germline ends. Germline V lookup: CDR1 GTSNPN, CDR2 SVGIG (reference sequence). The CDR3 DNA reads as TGTGCCTGGAATGGAGGACGGATGTCTGGAAACACCATATATTTT. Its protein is CAWNGGRMSGNTIYF. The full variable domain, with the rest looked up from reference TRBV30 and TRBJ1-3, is SQTIHQWPATLVQPVGSPLSLECTVEGTSNPNLYWYRQAAGRGLQLLFYSVGIGQISSEVPQNLSASRPQDRQFILSSKKLLLSDSGFYLCAWNGGRMSGNTIYFGEGSWLTVV.

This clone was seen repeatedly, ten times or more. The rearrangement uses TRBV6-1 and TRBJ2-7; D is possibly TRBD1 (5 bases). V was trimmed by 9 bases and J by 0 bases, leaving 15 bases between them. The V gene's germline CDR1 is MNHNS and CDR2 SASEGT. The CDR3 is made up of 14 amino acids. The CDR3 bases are TGTGCCAGAAGAGACAGCGATAGCTCCTACGAGCAGTACTTC. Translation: CARRDSDSSYEQYF.

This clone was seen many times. CDR3 nucleotide sequence: TGTGCCAGCGGACCTAGCGGGAGCACAGATACGCAGTATTTT. The encoded protein is CASGPSGSTDTQYF. The chain links TRBV7-3 to TRBJ2-3; 8 nucleotides align to TRBD2. Germline CDR1 reads SGHTA; CDR2 reads FQGTGA. V dropped 8 bases and J dropped 0; count of bases not matched to a gene: 4. The CDR3 is 14 residues long.

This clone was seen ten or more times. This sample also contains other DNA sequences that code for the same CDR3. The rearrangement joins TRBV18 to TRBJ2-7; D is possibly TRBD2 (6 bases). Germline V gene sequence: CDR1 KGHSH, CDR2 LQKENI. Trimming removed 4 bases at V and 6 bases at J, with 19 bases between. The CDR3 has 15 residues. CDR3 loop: CASSLFRVRDSEQYF. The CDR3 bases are TGTGCCAGCTCACTATTCCGGGTCCGGGACTCCGAGCAGTACTTC.

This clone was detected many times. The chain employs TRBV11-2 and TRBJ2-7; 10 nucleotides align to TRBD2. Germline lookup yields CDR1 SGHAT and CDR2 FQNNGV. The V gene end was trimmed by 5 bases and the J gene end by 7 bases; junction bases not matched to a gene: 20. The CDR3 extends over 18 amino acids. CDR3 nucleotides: TGTGCCAGCAGCGTCGGACAGCGGACTAGCGGAGCGGAGGAAGAGCAGTACTTC. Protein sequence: CASSVGQRTSGAEEEQYF.

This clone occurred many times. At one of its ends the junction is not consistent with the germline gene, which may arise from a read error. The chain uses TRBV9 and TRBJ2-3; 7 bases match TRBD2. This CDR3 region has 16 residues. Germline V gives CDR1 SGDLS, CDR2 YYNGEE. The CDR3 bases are TGTGACAGCAGTCGAGATGGGGGAGGGACCACAGATACGCAGTATTTT. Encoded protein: CDSSRDGGGTTDTQYF.

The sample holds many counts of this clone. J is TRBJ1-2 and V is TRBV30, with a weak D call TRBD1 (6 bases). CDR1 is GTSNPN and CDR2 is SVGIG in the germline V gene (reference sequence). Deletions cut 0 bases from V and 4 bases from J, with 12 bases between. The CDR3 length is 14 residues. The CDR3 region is CAWSVRGAVYGYTF. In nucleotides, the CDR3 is TGTGCCTGGAGTGTCCGGGGGGCGGTCTATGGCTACACCTTC.

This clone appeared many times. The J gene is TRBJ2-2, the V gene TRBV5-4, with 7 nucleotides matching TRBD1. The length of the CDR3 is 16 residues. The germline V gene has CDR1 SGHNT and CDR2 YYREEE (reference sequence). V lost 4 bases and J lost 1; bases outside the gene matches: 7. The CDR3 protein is CASSKTGTENTGELFF. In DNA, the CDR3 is TGTGCCAGCAGCAAAACCGGGACAGAGAACACCGGGGAGCTGTTTTTT.

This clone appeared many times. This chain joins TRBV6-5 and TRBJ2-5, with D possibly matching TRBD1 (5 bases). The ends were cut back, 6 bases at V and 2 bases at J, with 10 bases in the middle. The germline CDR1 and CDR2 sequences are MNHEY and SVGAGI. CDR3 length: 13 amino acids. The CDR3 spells CASSRTYQETQYF. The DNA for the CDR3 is TGTGCCAGCAGCCGGACATATCAAGAGACCCAGTACTTC.

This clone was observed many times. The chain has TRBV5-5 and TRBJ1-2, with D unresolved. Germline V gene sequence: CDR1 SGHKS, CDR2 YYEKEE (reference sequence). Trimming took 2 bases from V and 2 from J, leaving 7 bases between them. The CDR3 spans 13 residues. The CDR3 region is CASSFAVNYGYTF. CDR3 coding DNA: TGTGCCAGCAGCTTTGCAGTAAACTATGGCTACACCTTC.

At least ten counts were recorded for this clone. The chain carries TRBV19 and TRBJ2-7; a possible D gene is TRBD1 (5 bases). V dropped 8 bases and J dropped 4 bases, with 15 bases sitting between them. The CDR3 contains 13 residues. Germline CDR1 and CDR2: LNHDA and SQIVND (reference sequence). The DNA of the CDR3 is TGTGCCAGTGGGGCAAACCGTGGGTACGAGCAGTACTTC. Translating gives CASGANRGYEQYF.

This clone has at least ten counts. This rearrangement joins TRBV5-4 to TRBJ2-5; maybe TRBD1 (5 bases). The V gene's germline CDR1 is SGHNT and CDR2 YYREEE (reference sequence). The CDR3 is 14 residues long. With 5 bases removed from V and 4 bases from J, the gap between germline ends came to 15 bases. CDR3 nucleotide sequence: TGTGCCAGCAGGGGGCCGAGTGAGAGAGAGACCCAGTACTTC. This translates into CASRGPSERETQYF.

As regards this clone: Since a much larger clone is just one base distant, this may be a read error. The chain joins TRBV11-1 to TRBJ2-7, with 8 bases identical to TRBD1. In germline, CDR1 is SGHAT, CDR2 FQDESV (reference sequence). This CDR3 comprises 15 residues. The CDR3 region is CANSGYRGNSYEQYF. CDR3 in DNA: TGTGCCAACAGCGGGTACAGGGGGAACTCCTACGAGCAGTACTTC.

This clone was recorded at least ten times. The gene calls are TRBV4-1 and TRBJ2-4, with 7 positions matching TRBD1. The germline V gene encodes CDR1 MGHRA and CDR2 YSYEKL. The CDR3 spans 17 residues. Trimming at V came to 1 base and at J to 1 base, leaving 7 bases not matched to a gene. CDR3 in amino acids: CASSQGDRAFAKNIQYF. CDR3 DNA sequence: TGCGCCAGCAGCCAAGGGGACAGAGCGTTCGCCAAAAACATTCAGTACTTC.

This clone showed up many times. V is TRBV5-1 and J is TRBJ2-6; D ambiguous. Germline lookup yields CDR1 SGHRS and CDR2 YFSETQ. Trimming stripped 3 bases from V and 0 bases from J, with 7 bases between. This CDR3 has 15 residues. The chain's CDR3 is CASSSTVSGANVLTF. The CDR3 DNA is TGCGCCAGCAGCTCAACAGTCTCTGGGGCCAACGTCCTGACTTTC.

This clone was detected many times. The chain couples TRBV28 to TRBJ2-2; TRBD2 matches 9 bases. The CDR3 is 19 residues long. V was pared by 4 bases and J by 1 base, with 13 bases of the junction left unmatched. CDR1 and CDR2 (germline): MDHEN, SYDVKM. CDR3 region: CASSSIPFRLAVNTGELFF. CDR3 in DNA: TGTGCCAGCAGTTCCATTCCTTTTCGACTAGCGGTGAACACCGGGGAGCTGTTTTTT.